This T cell receptor (beta chain) was identified during a study of Ad26.COV2.S vaccination and SARS-CoV-2 variants. Study context: Ad26.COV2.S shots went into the muscle once or twice, 56 days apart.

Profiled with immunoSEQ multiplex PCR; TCRdb holds only in-frame clones, not every one. This table holds around 420,000 clones, around 87% found once. As regards this clone: Its antigen is unknown.

Treatment given: approximately 18 received Ad26.COV2.S at low or high dose, single or two shots; a few received placebo; per-sample allocation not given. Material that was analyzed had been drawn on day 63 after the first vaccine or placebo injection. A Boston adult aged 18-55 years was the donor. Wuhan-strain SARS-CoV-2 spike was expressed by the Ad26 vector that made up the vaccine. The study, taken as a whole, reports: Ad26.COV2.S recipients had broader spike-specific TCRs (P = 0.0014).

The sample consisted of peripheral blood, taken in a trial of Ad26.COV2.S vaccine versus placebo. The sequence was collected from a person between 18 and 59 years old who received the Ad26.COV2.S COVID-19 vaccine or a placebo.

The CDR3 nucleotides are TGCGCCAGCAGCCAAGTTACGATGACAGGGGGCCGTGAAAAACTGTTTTTT. Translating gives CASSQVTMTGGREKLFF. The V and J genes are TRBV4-1 and TRBJ1-4; 10 bases are shared with TRBD1. Unmatched junction bases numbered 9, after V lost 1 base and J lost 7 bases. The length of the CDR3 is 17 residues. Germline CDR1 reads MGHRA; CDR2 reads YSYEKL.